These 2 T cell receptor beta chains originate from one sample sequenced in a study of T cells in Graves' hyperthyroidism and ophthalmopathy. The CDR3 regions of TCR beta were amplified from RNA transcripts. The HTBI primer set served for first-round RT-PCR of the TCR CDR3. In TCRdb, the multiplex PCR reads were re-called with MiXCR into one record per CDR3 protein. This table has approximately 530,000 distinct CDR3 sequences, just under 20% appearing once. Sequencing used blood. Source of these receptors: a man aged 40-50 years with Graves' ophthalmopathy.

This clonotype was seen a single time. This rearrangement joins TRBV11-2 to TRBJ2-3, with TRBD2 identical over 10 bases. There are 17 residues in the CDR3. From germline, CDR1 is SGHAT and CDR2 FQNNGV. Trimming at V came to 2 bases and at J to 2 bases, leaving 7 bases not matched to a gene. The CDR3 loop is CASSLRSSGSSTDTQYF. CDR3 DNA sequence: TGTGCCAGCAGCTTACGGTCTAGCGGGAGTTCCACAGATACGCAGTATTTT.

This clonotype was counted many times. The rearrangement links TRBV20-1 to TRBJ2-3; 8 bases map to TRBD1. Looked up from germline, CDR1 is DFQATT and CDR2 is SNEGSKA (reference sequence). The CDR3 sequence is 18 residues long. J gave up 2 bases and V 4 bases, and 17 bases lay outside the gene matches. CDR3 coding DNA: TGCAGTGCTAAGGAATTACGGGCAGGGGGCTGGCACACAGATACGCAGTATTTT. Protein: CSAKELRAGGWHTDTQYF.